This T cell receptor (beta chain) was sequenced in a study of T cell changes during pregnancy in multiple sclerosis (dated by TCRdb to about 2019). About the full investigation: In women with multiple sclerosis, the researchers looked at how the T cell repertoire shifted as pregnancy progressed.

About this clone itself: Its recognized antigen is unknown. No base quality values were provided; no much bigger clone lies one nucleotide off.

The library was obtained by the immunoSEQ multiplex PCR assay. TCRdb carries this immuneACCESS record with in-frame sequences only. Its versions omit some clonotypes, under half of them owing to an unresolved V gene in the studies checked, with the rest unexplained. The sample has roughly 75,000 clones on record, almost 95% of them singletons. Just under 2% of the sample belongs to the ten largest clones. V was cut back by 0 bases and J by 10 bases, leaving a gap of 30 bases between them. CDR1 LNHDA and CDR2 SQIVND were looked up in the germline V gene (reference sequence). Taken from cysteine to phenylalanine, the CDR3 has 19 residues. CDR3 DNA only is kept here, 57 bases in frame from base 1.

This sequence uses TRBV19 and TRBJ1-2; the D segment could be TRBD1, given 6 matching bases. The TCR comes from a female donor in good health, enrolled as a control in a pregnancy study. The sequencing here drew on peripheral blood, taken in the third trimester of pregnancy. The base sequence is TGTGCCAGTAGTATAGACGGCGGGTGGACAGTGGAATCCCGGAACGACTACACCTTC. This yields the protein CASSIDGGWTVESRNDYTF.